This TCR beta chain is from a study of molecular identifiers for immune sequencing clone quantification. Study summary: Four of five splits of RNA from roughly 20,000 or 100,000 naive CD8 cells were sequenced in replicates.

It was with previously described methods and listed TCR primers that bulk TCR libraries were made. TCRdb fed the PCR reads into MiXCR, producing one record per CDR3 protein. The sample shows 100,000 or so distinct CDR3 sequences, 36% of them seen only once. The study, taken as a whole, reports: Over 98% of effector molecules, yet under 1% of naive-cell molecules, were held by clones above 20 RNA copies.

Sequencing libraries of naive CD8 cells derived from roughly 20,000 to 1,000,000 sorted cells with 10%, 30% or 50% RNA. This clonotype was seen a handful of times. The antigen remains undetermined. This TCR was recovered from a human donor in good health. Some libraries in this study had Jurkat cell RNA spiked in. The specimen sequenced was naive CD8+ T cells from blood, with Jurkat cell RNA spiked in. The sample's subset: FACS-sorted CD8+CD4-CCR7+CD45RA+ naive T cells.

In DNA, the CDR3 is TGTGCCAGCAGTTTATATCCAGCGCTCTCGCCCAGGAATGAGCAGTTCTTC. Protein: CASSLYPALSPRNEQFF. The chain is built from TRBV28 and TRBJ2-1; D uncertain. The CDR3 is made up of 17 amino acids. Per germline, CDR1 MDHEN and CDR2 SYDVKM. V lost 1 base to trimming and J lost 7 bases, with 20 bases between them.